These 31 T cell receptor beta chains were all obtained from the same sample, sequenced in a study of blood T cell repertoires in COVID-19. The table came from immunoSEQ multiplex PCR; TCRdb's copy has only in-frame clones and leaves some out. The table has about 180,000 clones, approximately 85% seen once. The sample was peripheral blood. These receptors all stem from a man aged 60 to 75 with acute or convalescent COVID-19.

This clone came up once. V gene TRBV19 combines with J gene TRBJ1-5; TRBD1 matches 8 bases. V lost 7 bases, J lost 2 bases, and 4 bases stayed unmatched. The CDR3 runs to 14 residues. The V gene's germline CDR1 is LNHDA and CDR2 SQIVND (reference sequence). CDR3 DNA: TGTGCCAGTAAGGTGGACAGGGGCAATCAGCCCCAGCATTTT. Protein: CASKVDRGNQPQHF. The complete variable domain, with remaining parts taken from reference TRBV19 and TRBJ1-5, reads DGGITQSPKYLFRKEGQNVTLSCEQNLNHDAMYWYRQDPGQGLRLIYYSQIVNDFQKGDIAEGYSVSREKKESFPLTVTSAQKNPTAFYLCASKVDRGNQPQHFGDGTRLSIL.

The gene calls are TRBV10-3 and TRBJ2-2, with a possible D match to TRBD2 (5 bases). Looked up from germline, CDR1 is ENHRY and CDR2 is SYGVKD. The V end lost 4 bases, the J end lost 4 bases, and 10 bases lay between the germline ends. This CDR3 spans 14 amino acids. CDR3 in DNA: TGTGCCATCAGTGGTGTAGGGAGCACCGGGGAGCTGTTTTTT. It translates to CAISGVGSTGELFF.

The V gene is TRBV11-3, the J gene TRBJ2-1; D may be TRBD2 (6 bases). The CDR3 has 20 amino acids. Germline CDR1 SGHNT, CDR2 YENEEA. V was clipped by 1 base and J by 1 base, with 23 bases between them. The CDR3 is CASSLGTPGASSPSYNEQFF. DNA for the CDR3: TGTGCCAGCAGCTTAGGGACCCCGGGAGCCTCGTCGCCGTCCTACAATGAGCAGTTCTTC.

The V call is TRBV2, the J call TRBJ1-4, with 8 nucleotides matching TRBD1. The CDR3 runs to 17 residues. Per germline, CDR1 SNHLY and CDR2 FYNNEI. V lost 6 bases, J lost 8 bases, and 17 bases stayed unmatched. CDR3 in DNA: TGTGCCAGCAGCCCATGGGGGGCAGGGGGCTTTGAAGAAAAACTGTTTTTT. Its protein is CASSPWGAGGFEEKLFF.

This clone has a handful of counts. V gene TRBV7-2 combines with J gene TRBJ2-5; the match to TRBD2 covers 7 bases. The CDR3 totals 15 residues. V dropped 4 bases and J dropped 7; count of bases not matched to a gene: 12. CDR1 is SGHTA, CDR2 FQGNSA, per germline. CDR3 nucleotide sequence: TGTGCCAGCAGCTCCCGGACTGGACTAGATGGGACCCAGTACTTC. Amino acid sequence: CASSSRTGLDGTQYF.

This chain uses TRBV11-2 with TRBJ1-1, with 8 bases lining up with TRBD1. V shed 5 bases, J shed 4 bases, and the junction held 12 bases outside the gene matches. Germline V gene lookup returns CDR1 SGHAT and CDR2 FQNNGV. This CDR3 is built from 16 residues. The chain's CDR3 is CASSRTGSGQVTEAFF. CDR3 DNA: TGTGCCAGCAGCCGTACTGGCTCGGGACAGGTCACTGAAGCTTTCTTT.

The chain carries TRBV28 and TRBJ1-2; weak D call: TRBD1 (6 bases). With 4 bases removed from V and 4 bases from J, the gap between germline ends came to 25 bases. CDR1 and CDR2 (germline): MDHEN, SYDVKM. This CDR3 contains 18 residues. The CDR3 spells CASSSAASGGAGSYGYTF. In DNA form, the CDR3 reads TGTGCCAGCAGTTCCGCCGCCTCTGGGGGGGCCGGTAGCTATGGCTACACCTTC.

Written as DNA, the CDR3 is TGTGCCAGCAGTTCCGCGGACAACGGGGGAAACACCATATATTTT. It is translated as CASSSADNGGNTIYF. The gene calls are TRBV28 and TRBJ1-3; perhaps TRBD1 as D (5 bases). The CDR3 runs to 15 residues. CDR1 is MDHEN and CDR2 is SYDVKM in the germline V gene. V lost 4 bases and J 4 bases, leaving 14 bases between the germline ends.

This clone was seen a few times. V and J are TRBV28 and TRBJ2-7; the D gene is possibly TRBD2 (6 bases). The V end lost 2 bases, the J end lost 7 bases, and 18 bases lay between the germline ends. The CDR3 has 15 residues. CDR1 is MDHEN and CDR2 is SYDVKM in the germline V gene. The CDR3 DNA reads TGTGCCAGCAGTTTAGGGAGGCCGTCCAAGGGGGAGCAGTACTTC. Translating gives CASSLGRPSKGEQYF.

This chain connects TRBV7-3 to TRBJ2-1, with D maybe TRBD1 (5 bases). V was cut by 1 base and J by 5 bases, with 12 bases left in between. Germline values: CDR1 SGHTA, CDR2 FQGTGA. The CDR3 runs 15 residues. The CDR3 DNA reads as TGTGCCAGCAGCTTAAATTCTGGGGCCAACAATGAGCAGTTCTTC. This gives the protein CASSLNSGANNEQFF. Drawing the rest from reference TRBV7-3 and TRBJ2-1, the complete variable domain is GAGVSQTPSNKVTEKGKYVELRCDPISGHTALYWYRQSLGQGPEFLIYFQGTGAADDSGLPNDRFFAVRPEGSVSTLKIQRTERGDSAVYLCASSLNSGANNEQFFGPGTRLTVL.

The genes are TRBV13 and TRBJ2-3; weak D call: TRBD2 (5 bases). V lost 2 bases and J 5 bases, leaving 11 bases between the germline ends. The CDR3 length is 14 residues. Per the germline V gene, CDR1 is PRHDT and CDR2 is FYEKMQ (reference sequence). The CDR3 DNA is TGTGCCAGCAGCTTACCCTCAGGAGGAGATACGCAGTATTTT. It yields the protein CASSLPSGGDTQYF.

In DNA, the CDR3 is TGTGCCAGCAGCTTGATCAGGGACAGAAATTCACCCCTCCACTTT. This translates into CASSLIRDRNSPLHF. This chain uses TRBV7-2 with TRBJ1-6; 7 nucleotides agree with TRBD1. After removal of 3 bases from V and 7 bases from J, the junction contained 6 bases not matched to a gene. The length of the CDR3 is 15 residues. The germline V gene encodes CDR1 SGHTA and CDR2 FQGNSA. The whole variable domain, remainder taken from reference TRBV7-2 and TRBJ1-6, is GAGVSQSPSNKVTEKGKDVELRCDPISGHTALYWYRQSLGQGLEFLIYFQGNSAPDKSGLPSDRFSAERTGGSVSTLTIQRTQQEDSAVYLCASSLIRDRNSPLHFGNGTRLTVT.

The DNA of the CDR3 is TGTGCCAGCAGCTTAGAGGGACAGAACCATTCACCCCTCCACTTT. Protein: CASSLEGQNHSPLHF. J is TRBJ1-6 and V is TRBV7-2; 7 bases agree with TRBD1. Looked up from germline, CDR1 is SGHTA and CDR2 is FQGNSA. CDR3 length equals 15 residues. J gave up 8 bases and V 1 base, and 5 bases lay outside the gene matches. The variable domain in full, with the rest retrieved from reference TRBV7-2 and TRBJ1-6, is GAGVSQSPSNKVTEKGKDVELRCDPISGHTALYWYRQSLGQGLEFLIYFQGNSAPDKSGLPSDRFSAERTGGSVSTLTIQRTQQEDSAVYLCASSLEGQNHSPLHFGNGTRLTVT.

This CDR3 is CASSKPPGTVYQPQHF. As DNA, the CDR3 is TGTGCCAGCAGTAAACCCCCCGGGACAGTATATCAGCCCCAGCATTTT. The V gene is TRBV6-2 or TRBV6-3, the J gene TRBJ1-5, with 7 bases aligning to TRBD1. The length of the CDR3 is 16 residues. Germline V lookup: CDR1 MNHEY, CDR2 SVGEGT. J lost 5 bases, V lost 5 bases, and 12 bases had no gene match.

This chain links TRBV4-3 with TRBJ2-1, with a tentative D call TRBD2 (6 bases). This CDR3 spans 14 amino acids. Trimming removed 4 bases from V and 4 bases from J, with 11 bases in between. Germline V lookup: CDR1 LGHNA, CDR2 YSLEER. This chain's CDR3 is CASSRNSGYNEQFF. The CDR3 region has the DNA TGCGCCAGCAGCCGCAATAGCGGTTACAATGAGCAGTTCTTC.

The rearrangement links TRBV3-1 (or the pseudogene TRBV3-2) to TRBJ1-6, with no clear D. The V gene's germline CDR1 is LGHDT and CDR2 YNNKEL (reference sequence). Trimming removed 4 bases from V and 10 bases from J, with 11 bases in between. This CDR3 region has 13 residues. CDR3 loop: CASSPAVGSPLHF. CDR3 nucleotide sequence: TGTGCCAGCAGCCCCGCGGTTGGGTCACCCCTCCACTTT.

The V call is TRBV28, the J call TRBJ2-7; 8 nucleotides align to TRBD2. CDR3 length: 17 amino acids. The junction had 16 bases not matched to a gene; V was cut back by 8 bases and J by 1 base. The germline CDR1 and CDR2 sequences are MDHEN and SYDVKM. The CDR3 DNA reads TGTGCCAGCCAAGCGGGAGCCGTCATGTTGGGTTCCTACGAGCAGTACTTC. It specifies CASQAGAVMLGSYEQYF.

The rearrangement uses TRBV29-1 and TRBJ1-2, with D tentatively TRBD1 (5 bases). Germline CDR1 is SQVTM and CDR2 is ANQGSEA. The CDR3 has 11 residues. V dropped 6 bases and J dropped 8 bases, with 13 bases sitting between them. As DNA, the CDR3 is TGCAGCGTCGGGGGGGTACTGGGCTACACCTTC. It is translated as CSVGGVLGYTF. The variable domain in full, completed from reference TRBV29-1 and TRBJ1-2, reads SAVISQKPSRDICQRGTSLTIQCQVDSQVTMMFWYRQQPGQSLTLIATANQGSEATYESGFVIDKFPISRPNLTFSTLTVSNMSPEDSSIYLCSVGGVLGYTFGSGTRLTVV.

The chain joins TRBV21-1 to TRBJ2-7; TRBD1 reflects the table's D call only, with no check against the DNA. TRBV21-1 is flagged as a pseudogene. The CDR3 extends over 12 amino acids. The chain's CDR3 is CASSNRGGEQYF. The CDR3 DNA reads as TGTGCCAGCAGCAATCGAGGGGGCGAGCAGTACTTC.

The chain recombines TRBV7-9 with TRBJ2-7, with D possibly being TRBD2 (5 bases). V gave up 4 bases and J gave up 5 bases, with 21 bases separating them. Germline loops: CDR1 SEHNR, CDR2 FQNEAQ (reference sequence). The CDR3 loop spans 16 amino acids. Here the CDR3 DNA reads TGTGCCAGCAGCTACTCCCGGGAAACACGAAGGAACGAGCAGTACTTC. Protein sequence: CASSYSRETRRNEQYF.

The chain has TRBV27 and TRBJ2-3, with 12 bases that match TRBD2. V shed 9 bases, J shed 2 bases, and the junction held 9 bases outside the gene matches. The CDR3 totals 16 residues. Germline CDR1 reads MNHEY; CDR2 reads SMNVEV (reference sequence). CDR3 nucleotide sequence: TGTGCCAGTAGACCAAGGACTAGCGGGGTCACAGATACGCAGTATTTT. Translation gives CASRPRTSGVTDTQYF.

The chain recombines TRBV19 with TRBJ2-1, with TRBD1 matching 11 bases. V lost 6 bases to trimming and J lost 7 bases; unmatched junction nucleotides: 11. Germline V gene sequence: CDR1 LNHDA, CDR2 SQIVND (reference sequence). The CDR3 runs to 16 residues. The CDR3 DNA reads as TGTGCCAGTAGGACCCCCGGGACAGGGGGTAGGAATGAGCAGTTCTTC. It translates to CASRTPGTGGRNEQFF.

CDR3 coding DNA: TGTGCCAGCAGCCCGAAGGGACAGGGGGGCTACAATGAGCAGTTCTTC. Translated: CASSPKGQGGYNEQFF. The V and J genes are TRBV7-9 and TRBJ2-1, with TRBD1 matching 11 bases. The CDR3 has 16 residues. Germline lookup yields CDR1 SEHNR and CDR2 FQNEAQ (reference sequence). The V segment lost 5 bases and the J segment 3 bases; nucleotides outside the gene matches: 6.

CDR3 protein: CASSLDRGQETQYF. CDR3 nucleotides: TGTGCCAGCAGTTTGGACAGGGGACAAGAGACCCAGTACTTC. The chain joins TRBV27 to TRBJ2-5, with 9 positions matching TRBD1. With V trimmed by 3 bases and J by 2 bases, 1 base remained unmatched. Germline lookup yields CDR1 MNHEY and CDR2 SMNVEV (reference sequence). CDR3 size: 14 residues.

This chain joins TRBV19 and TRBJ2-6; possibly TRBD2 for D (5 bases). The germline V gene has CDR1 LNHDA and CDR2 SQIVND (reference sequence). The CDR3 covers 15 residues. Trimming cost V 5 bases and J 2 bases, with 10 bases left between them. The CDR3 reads CASSRGWAGANVLTF. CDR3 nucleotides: TGTGCCAGTAGTCGGGGTTGGGCTGGGGCCAACGTCCTGACTTTC.

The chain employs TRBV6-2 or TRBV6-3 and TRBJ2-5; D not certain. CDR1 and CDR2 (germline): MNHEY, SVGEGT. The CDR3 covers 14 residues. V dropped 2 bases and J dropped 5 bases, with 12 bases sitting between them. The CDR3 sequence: CASSYPQASETQYF. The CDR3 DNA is TGTGCCAGCAGTTACCCGCAGGCTTCGGAGACCCAGTACTTC.

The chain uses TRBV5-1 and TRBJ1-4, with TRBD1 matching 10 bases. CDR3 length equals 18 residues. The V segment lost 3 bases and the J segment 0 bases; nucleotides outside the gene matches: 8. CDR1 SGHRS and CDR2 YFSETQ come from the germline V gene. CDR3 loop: CASSSPGTGVSTNEKLFF. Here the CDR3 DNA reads TGCGCCAGCAGCTCGCCCGGGACAGGGGTGTCAACTAATGAAAAACTGTTTTTT.

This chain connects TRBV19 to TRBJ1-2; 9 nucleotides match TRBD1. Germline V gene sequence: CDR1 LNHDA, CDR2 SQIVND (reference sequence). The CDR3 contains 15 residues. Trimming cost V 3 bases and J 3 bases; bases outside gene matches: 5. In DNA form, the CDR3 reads TGTGCCAGTAGTATCGGGACAGGGATTTACTATGGCTACACCTTC. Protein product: CASSIGTGIYYGYTF.

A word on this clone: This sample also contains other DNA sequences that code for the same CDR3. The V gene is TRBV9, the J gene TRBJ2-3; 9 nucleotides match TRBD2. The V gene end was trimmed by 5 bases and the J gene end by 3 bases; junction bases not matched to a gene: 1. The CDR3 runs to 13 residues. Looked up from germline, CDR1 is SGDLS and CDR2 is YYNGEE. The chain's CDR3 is CASRTSGTDTQYF. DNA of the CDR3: TGTGCCAGCAGGACTAGCGGAACAGATACGCAGTATTTT. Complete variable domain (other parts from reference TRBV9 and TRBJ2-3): DSGVTQTPKHLITATGQRVTLRCSPRSGDLSVYWYQQSLDQGLQFLIQYYNGEERAKGNILERFSAQQFPDLHSELNLSSLELGDSALYFCASRTSGTDTQYFGPGTRLTVL.

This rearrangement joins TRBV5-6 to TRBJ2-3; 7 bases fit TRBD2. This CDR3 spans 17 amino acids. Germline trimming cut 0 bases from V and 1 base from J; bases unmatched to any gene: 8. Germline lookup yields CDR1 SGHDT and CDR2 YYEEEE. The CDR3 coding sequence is TGTGCCAGCAGCTTGGGATTAACTAGCGCAGGCACAGATACGCAGTATTTT. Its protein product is CASSLGLTSAGTDTQYF.

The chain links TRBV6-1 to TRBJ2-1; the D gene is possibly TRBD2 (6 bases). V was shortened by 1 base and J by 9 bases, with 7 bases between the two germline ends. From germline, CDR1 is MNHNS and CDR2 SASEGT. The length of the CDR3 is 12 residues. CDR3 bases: TGTGCCAGCAGTGAAGTGGGGGGTGAGCAGTTCTTC. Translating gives CASSEVGGEQFF.